Listed below are T cell receptor beta chains from one sample, sequenced in a study of blood T cell repertoires in COVID-19. Generated by immunoSEQ multiplex PCR, the TCRdb table keeps only in-frame clones and is missing some. The sample lists over 90,000 clones; roughly 87% were seen once. The sequenced material came from peripheral blood. The receptor set was obtained from a human donor in a cohort sampled during active COVID-19. The CDR3 runs from the conserved cysteine through the conserved F or W. The order of the fields is J gene, D gene, V gene, clone size, CDR3 DNA, CDR3 protein. D genes are given only for firm matches. Clone size is stated in some rows and not others, as once, few, many or a class when expanded.

J gene: TRBJ2-2; D gene: NA; V gene: TRBV9; clone size: NA; CDR3 DNA: TGTGCCAGCAGCGTAGTGGGTAGGGGCACCGGGGAGCTGTTTTTT; CDR3 protein: CASSVVGRGTGELFF
J gene: TRBJ2-5; D gene: NA; V gene: TRBV18; clone size: NA; CDR3 DNA: TGTGCCAGCTTATTTACAGGGTTGGAGACCCAGTACTTC; CDR3 protein: CASLFTGLETQYF
J gene: TRBJ2-1; D gene: TRBD2; V gene: TRBV5-6; clone size: NA; CDR3 DNA: TGTGCCAGCAGCTTGGAGAAGAGCGGGATCAATGAGCAGTTCTTC; CDR3 protein: CASSLEKSGINEQFF
J gene: TRBJ1-2; D gene: NA; V gene: TRBV20-1; clone size: NA; CDR3 DNA: TGCAGTGCTAACTTTAAGGGCTACACCTTC; CDR3 protein: CSANFKGYTF
J gene: TRBJ2-1; D gene: TRBD2; V gene: TRBV5-1; clone size: few; CDR3 DNA: TGCGCCAGCAGCCGCAGACTAGCGGTTAGCTCCTACAATGAGCAGTTCTTC; CDR3 protein: CASSRRLAVSSYNEQFF
J gene: TRBJ1-1; D gene: NA; V gene: TRBV18; clone size: NA; CDR3 DNA: TGTGCCAGCTCACCACTTCTTCTCGACACGACGAACACTGAAGCTTTCTTT; CDR3 protein: CASSPLLLDTTNTEAFF
J gene: TRBJ1-5; D gene: NA; V gene: TRBV5-6; clone size: NA; CDR3 DNA: TGTGCCAGCAGTAGGGACGGGGGGACAAATCAGCCCCAGCATTTT; CDR3 protein: CASSRDGGTNQPQHF
J gene: TRBJ1-6; D gene: NA; V gene: TRBV6-1; clone size: few; CDR3 DNA: TGTGCCAGCAGTGAATCCAGGGGATCCTCACCCCTCCACTTT; CDR3 protein: CASSESRGSSPLHF
J gene: TRBJ2-2; D gene: NA; V gene: TRBV9; clone size: NA; CDR3 DNA: TGTGCCAGCAGCCTTACTAACACCGGGGAGCTGTTTTTT; CDR3 protein: CASSLTNTGELFF
J gene: TRBJ1-5; D gene: NA; V gene: TRBV19; clone size: NA; CDR3 DNA: TGTGCCAGTAGTAGGGGGCGGACGGGCAATCAGCCCCAGCATTTT; CDR3 protein: CASSRGRTGNQPQHF
J gene: TRBJ2-1; D gene: NA; V gene: TRBV27; clone size: NA; CDR3 DNA: TGTGCCAGCAGTTTATCGTGGGGGGTGGACAATGAGCAGTTCTTC; CDR3 protein: CASSLSWGVDNEQFF
J gene: TRBJ2-1; D gene: TRBD1; V gene: TRBV27; clone size: once; CDR3 DNA: TGTGCCAGCAGTTTATGGGACAGTCTGGGGAGTGGGCAGTTCTTC; CDR3 protein: CASSLWDSLGSGQFF
J gene: TRBJ1-3; D gene: TRBD1; V gene: TRBV3-1/TRBV3-2; clone size: few; CDR3 DNA: TGTGCCAGCAGCCAGACAGGGGCCGGAAACACCATATATTTT; CDR3 protein: CASSQTGAGNTIYF
J gene: TRBJ2-2; D gene: TRBD1; V gene: TRBV11-2; clone size: once; CDR3 DNA: TGTGCCAGCAGCGTACAGGGGGCAGGGACCGGGGAGCTGTTTTTT; CDR3 protein: CASSVQGAGTGELFF
J gene: TRBJ1-5; D gene: NA; V gene: TRBV2; clone size: NA; CDR3 DNA: TGTGCCAGCAGGGTGCAACGGGGGAGCAATCAGCCCCAGCATTTT; CDR3 protein: CASRVQRGSNQPQHF
J gene: TRBJ1-6; D gene: NA; V gene: TRBV7-9; clone size: NA; CDR3 DNA: TGTGCCAGCAGCCTAGCGGAGTCCTATAATTCACCCCTCCACTTT; CDR3 protein: CASSLAESYNSPLHF
J gene: TRBJ1-5; D gene: NA; V gene: TRBV9; clone size: few; CDR3 DNA: TGTGCCAGCAGCGTAGACGCAGGGATTAGCAATCAGCCCCAGCATTTT; CDR3 protein: CASSVDAGISNQPQHF
J gene: TRBJ2-3; D gene: TRBD1; V gene: TRBV5-1; clone size: NA; CDR3 DNA: TGCGCCAGCAGCTCGACCCGGGACAGCCATGCCACAGATACGCAGTATTTT; CDR3 protein: CASSSTRDSHATDTQYF
J gene: TRBJ1-1; D gene: TRBD1; V gene: TRBV28; clone size: few; CDR3 DNA: TGTGCCAGCACTACAGGGGAAATCGGTTTGAACACTGAAGCTTTCTTT; CDR3 protein: CASTTGEIGLNTEAFF
J gene: TRBJ2-7; D gene: NA; V gene: TRBV14; clone size: NA; CDR3 DNA: TGTGCCAGCAGCCAAGAATCGAGCAGGTTAAGGTCCTACGAGCAGTACTTC; CDR3 protein: CASSQESSRLRSYEQYF
J gene: TRBJ2-3; D gene: NA; V gene: TRBV3-1/TRBV3-2; clone size: NA; CDR3 DNA: TGTGCCAGCAGCCAGCGGTCCTCCGCGGATACGCAGTATTTT; CDR3 protein: CASSQRSSADTQYF
J gene: TRBJ1-1; D gene: NA; V gene: TRBV7-9; clone size: NA; CDR3 DNA: TGTGCCAGCAGTCGGGGGTGGCGAAACACTGAAGCTTTCTTT; CDR3 protein: CASSRGWRNTEAFF
J gene: TRBJ2-3; D gene: TRBD2; V gene: TRBV6-5; clone size: once; CDR3 DNA: TGTGCCAGCGGGCCGACTAGCGGGCGTCGTGATACGCAGTATTTT; CDR3 protein: CASGPTSGRRDTQYF
J gene: TRBJ2-5; D gene: TRBD2; V gene: TRBV28; clone size: NA; CDR3 DNA: TGTGCCAGCAGTTTATTTTTAACTAGCGGGCTCCTCCAAGAGACCCAGTACTTC; CDR3 protein: CASSLFLTSGLLQETQYF
J gene: TRBJ1-2; D gene: NA; V gene: TRBV28; clone size: once; CDR3 DNA: TGTGCCAGCAGTCCTTATTACCGGGACAACTCTAACTATGGCTACACCTTC; CDR3 protein: CASSPYYRDNSNYGYTF
J gene: TRBJ2-4; D gene: TRBD1; V gene: TRBV7-2; clone size: once; CDR3 DNA: TGTGCCAGCAGCTTGACAGGGGGGGTTGACGACATTCAGTACTTC; CDR3 protein: CASSLTGGVDDIQYF
J gene: TRBJ2-1; D gene: TRBD2; V gene: TRBV19; clone size: NA; CDR3 DNA: TGTGCCAGTAAAACGGGACTAGCCTACAATGAGCAGTTCTTC; CDR3 protein: CASKTGLAYNEQFF
J gene: TRBJ2-7; D gene: TRBD1; V gene: TRBV2; clone size: NA; CDR3 DNA: TGTGCCAGCAGTGCCGGGACAGCGACCTACGAGCAGTACTTC; CDR3 protein: CASSAGTATYEQYF
J gene: TRBJ2-1; D gene: TRBD1; V gene: TRBV11-3; clone size: NA; CDR3 DNA: TGTGCCAGCAGCGACAGGGTCGCAAATGAGCAGTTCTTC; CDR3 protein: CASSDRVANEQFF
J gene: TRBJ2-2; D gene: NA; V gene: TRBV15; clone size: NA; CDR3 DNA: TGTGCCACCAGCAGAGTTGGGCCCGGGGAGCTGTTTTTT; CDR3 protein: CATSRVGPGELFF
J gene: TRBJ2-5; D gene: TRBD2; V gene: TRBV3-1/TRBV3-2; clone size: once; CDR3 DNA: TGTGCCAGCAGCCAAGATGATGGGGGGGAATGGGAGACCCAGTACTTC; CDR3 protein: CASSQDDGGEWETQYF
J gene: TRBJ1-3; D gene: NA; V gene: TRBV10-3; clone size: NA; CDR3 DNA: TGTGCCATCAGTGAGCGCCCAGGGGCTGGAAACACCATATATTTT; CDR3 protein: CAISERPGAGNTIYF
J gene: TRBJ1-4; D gene: NA; V gene: TRBV10-3; clone size: NA; CDR3 DNA: TGTGCCATCAGTGATGCCCAGAGGGCAACAACTAATGAAAAACTGTTTTTT; CDR3 protein: CAISDAQRATTNEKLFF
J gene: TRBJ2-3; D gene: NA; V gene: TRBV11-1; clone size: once; CDR3 DNA: TGTGCCAGCACCCAGGGGCAGGCAGATACGCAGTATTTT; CDR3 protein: CASTQGQADTQYF
J gene: TRBJ1-3; D gene: TRBD1; V gene: TRBV18; clone size: NA; CDR3 DNA: TGTGCCAGCTCACCAAAAAGACAGGGCTACGGAAACACCATATATTTT; CDR3 protein: CASSPKRQGYGNTIYF
J gene: TRBJ1-6; D gene: NA; V gene: TRBV5-1; clone size: NA; CDR3 DNA: TGCGCCAGCAGCGTCGCCTCAGGGTGGTGGAATTCACCCCTCCACTTT; CDR3 protein: CASSVASGWWNSPLHF
J gene: TRBJ1-2; D gene: NA; V gene: TRBV4-1; clone size: many; CDR3 DNA: TGCGCCAGCAGCCAAGATGAGATGGAGCTATTTGTCTATGGCTACACCTTC; CDR3 protein: CASSQDEMELFVYGYTF
J gene: TRBJ1-6; D gene: NA; V gene: TRBV7-5; clone size: NA; CDR3 DNA: TGTGTCAGAAGCTTAGCGCACCGGGGGGGGTATAATTCACCCCTCCACTTT; CDR3 protein: CVRSLAHRGGYNSPLHF
J gene: TRBJ2-1; D gene: NA; V gene: TRBV28; clone size: NA; CDR3 DNA: TGTGCCAGCAGTTTACCAGCCTCGAGCACAGACAATGAGCAGTTCTTC; CDR3 protein: CASSLPASSTDNEQFF
J gene: TRBJ1-1; D gene: NA; V gene: TRBV24-1; clone size: NA; CDR3 DNA: TGTGCCACCCCCCCCTGGGCGGCAGGGCTACGGAACACTGAAGCTTTCTTT; CDR3 protein: CATPPWAAGLRNTEAFF
J gene: TRBJ2-2; D gene: NA; V gene: TRBV12-3/TRBV12-4; clone size: NA; CDR3 DNA: TGTGCCAGCAGTTTTGGCCCTACCGGGGAGCTGTTTTTT; CDR3 protein: CASSFGPTGELFF